This T cell receptor (beta chain) was sequenced during a study of vaccination effects on CD4 cells after COVID-19. ViraFEST assay sequencing came after antigen-specific CD4+ T cells were expanded with viral peptide pools. The culture ran for around 10 days before CD4+ T cells were isolated. Each vaccine recipient was nucleocapsid antibody negative and had no prior SARS-CoV-2 infection. Germline values: CDR1 SGHTA, CDR2 FQGNSA. V gave up 3 bases and J gave up 5 bases; unmatched junction bases: 8. The CDR3 extends over 15 amino acids. Sequencing was performed with immunoSEQ multiplex PCR; in TCRdb, only in-frame clones are kept and a portion is missing. The sample contains 35,000 to 50,000 clones, 77% of which appear only once. As to this clone: Its specificity is not known.

This TCR derives from a human donor who received a COVID-19 vaccine. The chain has TRBV7-2 and TRBJ2-7; 9 bases line up with TRBD1. The sample consisted of CD4+ T cells from PBMCs cultured with HCoV-NL63 spike peptides, taken before COVID-19 vaccination. CDR3 nucleotides: TGTGCCAGCAGCTTTCCCGGGACAGGGCAAAACGAGCAGTACGTC. It specifies CASSFPGTGQNEQYV.